Sequencing of this T cell receptor beta chain was carried out in a study of blood T cell repertoires in COVID-19 (dated by TCRdb to 2020 to 2022). Context from the whole study: Samples from collaborators originated in the United States, Italy and Spain and spanned both the acute and convalescent phases of COVID-19. The material from the prospective study consisted of cDNA or gDNA derived from T cells, B-cell-depleted T cells, or PBMCs. Subjects who had been exposed to COVID-19, were actively infected with it, or had recovered from it provided the deeply sampled blood TCRbeta repertoires that made up the dataset. The repertoires were released in a freely available public database intended as a resource for research on the immune response to SARS-CoV-2. Samples came from the ongoing ImmuneRACE study (first 160 participants) plus 1,254 subjects from 6 global collaborators. The sample metadata nearly always contained a de-identified subject ID, COVID-19 status, age in years and sex. Where available, HLA class I and class II types were obtained from metadata supplied by the sample provider rather than from assay-based typing. The paper's findings and limits, for the study overall: The amount of clinical and demographic metadata varied by source and participant and was provided uncurated.

Taken from the germline V gene, the CDR1 and CDR2 loops are SGDLS and YYNGEE. V is trimmed back by 2 bases and J by 3 bases, and the junction contains 3 bases that no gene match accounts for. From cysteine to phenylalanine, the CDR3 is 15 amino acids long. CDR3 DNA only is kept here, 45 bases in frame from base 1. TCRbeta CDR3 regions were amplified from genomic DNA using the immunoSEQ Assay, a bias-controlled multiplex PCR. In the source study's methods: Within the assay, amplification of reference gene primers was used to estimate how many nucleated cells each sample contained. To quantify the absolute abundance of each unique TCRbeta CDR3 rearrangement, sequence reads were collapsed and filtered. Productive Simpson clonality was computed per sample as the square root of Simpson's diversity index over productive rearrangements. Sourced from immuneACCESS, this table was stored by TCRdb with only in-frame sequences that have V and J called. A share of the clones is absent; for the studies checked, an unresolved V gene accounts for under half, and the remainder has no known explanation. The V and J calls and clone size come from that table; D and trimming were worked out from the DNA. In this sample the table shows 200,000 to 250,000 clones, about 80% of which occur a single time. The top ten hold 4.5% to 5% of the sample.

Participants in the prospective study were aged roughly 18 to 100 years, lived in 20 to 30 United States geographic areas, and enrolled through a virtual design. In the prospective study, participants were assigned to cohorts based on the clinical history participants reported in a screening survey and a study questionnaire. Exposed participants were defined as having been in contact with someone with a PCR-confirmed or clinician-diagnosed COVID-19 case within 2 weeks of study entry. Mobile phlebotomists in the prospective study collected whole blood, serum and a nasopharyngeal or oropharyngeal swab from every participant. Over an approximately 2-month period, participants in the prospective study had the option of providing additional blood draws and questionnaires. Blood samples from the prospective study were shipped frozen or at room temperature prior to DNA extraction. This clone was counted once. Its antigen specificity is not known. It has no much larger one-base neighbor in the sample; base qualities were not kept. Other DNA sequences of this sample code for an identical CDR3.

The rearranged segments are TRBV9 and TRBJ2-2; 8 bases in between match TRBD2. The material sequenced was PBMCs or T cells enriched from blood (not recorded which). The sequence was obtained from a woman between 45 and 65 years old who had been exposed to COVID-19. In nucleotide form, the sequence is TGTGCCAGCAGCGTCCGGGGGGGCGACACCGGGGAGCTGTTTTTT. Its translation reads: CASSVRGGDTGELFF.